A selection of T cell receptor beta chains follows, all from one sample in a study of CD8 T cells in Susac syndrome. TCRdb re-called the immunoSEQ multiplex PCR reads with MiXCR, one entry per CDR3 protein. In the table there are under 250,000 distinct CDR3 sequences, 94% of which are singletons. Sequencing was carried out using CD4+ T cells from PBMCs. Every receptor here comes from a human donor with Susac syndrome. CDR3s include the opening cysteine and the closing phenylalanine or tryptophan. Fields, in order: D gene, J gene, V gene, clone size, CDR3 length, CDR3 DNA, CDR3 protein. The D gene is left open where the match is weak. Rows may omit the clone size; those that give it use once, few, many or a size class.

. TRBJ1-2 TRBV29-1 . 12 TGCAGCGCCGTGGGAGGGGCCGGTGGCTACACCTTC CSAVGGAGGYTF
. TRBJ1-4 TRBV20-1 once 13 TGCAGTGCTAGAGATCAGGTGGATGAAAAACTGTTTTTT CSARDQVDEKLFF
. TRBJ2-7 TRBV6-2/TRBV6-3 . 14 TGTGCCAGCAGTTACGGGTCAGGGGCCTACGAGCAGTACTTC CASSYGSGAYEQYF
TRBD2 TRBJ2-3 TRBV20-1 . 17 TGCAGTGCTAGAGCATTCGGCAGCGGGGGGGCGGCAGATACGCAGTATTTT CSARAFGSGGAADTQYF
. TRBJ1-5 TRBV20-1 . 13 TGCAGTGCCAGCCGCGGGGGGGATCAGCCCCAGCATTTT CSASRGGDQPQHF
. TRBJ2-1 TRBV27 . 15 TGTGCCAGCAGTTCCCCCTCGCTCTCATACAATGAGCAGTTCTTC CASSSPSLSYNEQFF
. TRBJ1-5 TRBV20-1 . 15 TGCAGTGCTCGAGTAATGGGGGCAGCCAACCAGCCCCAGCATTTT CSARVMGAANQPQHF
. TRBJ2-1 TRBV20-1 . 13 TGCAGTGCTAGGGGCTGGCGAGGGAATGAGCAGTTCTTC CSARGWRGNEQFF
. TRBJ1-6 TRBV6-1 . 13 TGTGCCAGCAACGGCCCCGGGGCTTCACCCCTCCACTTT CASNGPGASPLHF
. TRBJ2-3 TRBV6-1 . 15 TGTGCCATCGGGGGGCCGGGTCCTTCCACAGATACGCAGTATTTT CAIGGPGPSTDTQYF
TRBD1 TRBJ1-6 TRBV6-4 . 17 TGTGCCAGCGCCCCCGATCACCCCCGGGACAGAAATTCACCCCTCCACTTT CASAPDHPRDRNSPLHF
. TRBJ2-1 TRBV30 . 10 TGTGCCGGGATCTACAATGAGCAGTTCTTC CAGIYNEQFF
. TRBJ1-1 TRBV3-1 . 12 TGTGCCAGCAGCCAAGTTAAGAGTGAAGCTTTCTTT CASSQVKSEAFF
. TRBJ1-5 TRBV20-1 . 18 TGCAGTGCTAGAGACTACCGGGCAGGGCCGGGAGGCAATCAGCCCCAGCATTTT CSARDYRAGPGGNQPQHF
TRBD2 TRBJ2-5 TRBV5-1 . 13 TGCGCCAGCAGCACGACTAGCGGGGGCGACCAGTACTTC CASSTTSGGDQYF
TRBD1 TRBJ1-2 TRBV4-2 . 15 TGTGCCAGCAGCCAAAGCGGACAGGGGGATTCGGGCTACACCTTC CASSQSGQGDSGYTF
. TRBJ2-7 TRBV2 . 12 TGTGCCAGCAACCTGAACAGGGACCAGCAGTACTTC CASNLNRDQQYF
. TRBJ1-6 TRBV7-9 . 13 TGTGCCAGCAGCCCCACCGGGGCGAGGTCCCTCCACTTT CASSPTGARSLHF
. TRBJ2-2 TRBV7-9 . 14 TGTGCCGGACACAGGTGGGGGTTCACCGGGGAGCTGTTTTTT CAGHRWGFTGELFF
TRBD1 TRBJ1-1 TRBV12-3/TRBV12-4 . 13 TGTGCCAGCAGCCTGACAGGGGTGCTCGAAGCTTTCTTT CASSLTGVLEAFF
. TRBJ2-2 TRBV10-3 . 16 TGTGCCATCAGTGAGTCGAGTGGGGCGGACGCCGGGGAGCTGTTTTTT CAISESSGADAGELFF
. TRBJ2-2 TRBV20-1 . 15 TGCAGTGCTAGAGATCTGGCCGTCGGTACCGGGGAGCTGTTTTTT CSARDLAVGTGELFF
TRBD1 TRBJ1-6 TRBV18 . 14 TGTGCCAGCTCACCAATTGGACAGGATTCACCCCTCCACTTT CASSPIGQDSPLHF
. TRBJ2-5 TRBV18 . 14 TGTGCCAGCTCATCGAACAGGGATGGGGAGACCCAGTACTTC CASSSNRDGETQYF
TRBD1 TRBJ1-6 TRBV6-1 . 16 TGTGCCAGCAAATATGAGGGGGGACAGCGTAATTCACCCCTCCACTTT CASKYEGGQRNSPLHF
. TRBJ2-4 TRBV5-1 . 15 TGCGCCAGCAGCCTGGACAGCTGGGGGGAAAACATTCAGTACTTC CASSLDSWGENIQYF
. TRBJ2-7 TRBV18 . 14 TGTGCCAGCTCAGCGGGACGAGCCCCCTACGAGCAGTACTTC CASSAGRAPYEQYF
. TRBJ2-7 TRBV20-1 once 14 TGCAGTGCTATCCCCCCGGGCTCAGCCTACGAGCAGTACTTC CSAIPPGSAYEQYF
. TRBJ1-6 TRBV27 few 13 TGTGCCAGCAGTTTAGAGGGAGATTCACCCCTCCACTTT CASSLEGDSPLHF
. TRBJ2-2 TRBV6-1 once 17 TGTGCCACCACTCTCCTGGGACATCCGTTTAACACCGGGGAGCTGTTTTTT CATTLLGHPFNTGELFF
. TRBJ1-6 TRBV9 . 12 TGTGCCAGCAGTGGGGGGGATTCACCCCTCCACTTT CASSGGDSPLHF
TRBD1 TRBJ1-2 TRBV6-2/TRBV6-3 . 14 TGTGCCAGCACCCGGAGGACAGGGAACTATGGCTACACCTTC CASTRRTGNYGYTF
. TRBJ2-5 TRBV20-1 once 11 TGCAGTGCACCCGATCGAGAGACCCAGTACTTC CSAPDRETQYF
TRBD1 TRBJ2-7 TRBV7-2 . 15 TGTGCCAGCACCGTCACAGGGGGCACGTTTCACGAGCAGTACTTC CASTVTGGTFHEQYF
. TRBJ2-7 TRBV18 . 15 TGTGCCAGCTCACCTTCGAACCCTTCATCCTACGAGCAGTACTTC CASSPSNPSSYEQYF
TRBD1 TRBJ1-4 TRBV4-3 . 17 TGCGCCAGCAGCCCCAGGAAGGGGGCGAATACCGGTGAAAAACTGTTTTTT CASSPRKGANTGEKLFF
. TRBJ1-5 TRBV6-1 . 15 TGTGCCAGCAGTGACGCGGCAGGGCCGTATCAGCCCCAGCATTTT CASSDAAGPYQPQHF
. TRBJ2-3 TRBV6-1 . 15 TGTGCCAGCAGTGAAACGGGCAGGGCCCCAGATACGCAGTATTTT CASSETGRAPDTQYF
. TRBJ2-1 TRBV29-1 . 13 TGCAGCGTTGAAGTCACGCCTAGGAATGAGCAGTTCTTC CSVEVTPRNEQFF
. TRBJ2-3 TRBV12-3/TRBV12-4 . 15 TGTGCCAGCAGTTTTAGGGGGGGCCACACAGATACGCAGTATTTT CASSFRGGHTDTQYF
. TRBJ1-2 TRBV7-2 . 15 TGTGCCAGCAGCTCGCCGGGACAACTCCTCTATGGCTACACCTTC CASSSPGQLLYGYTF
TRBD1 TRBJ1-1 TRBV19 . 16 TGTGCCAGTAGCCGCTCGGGACAGGGATCGGGCACTGAAGCTTTCTTT CASSRSGQGSGTEAFF
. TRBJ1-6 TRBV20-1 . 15 TGCAGTGCTAAGACGCCGGGAGCAGCAAATTCACCCCTCCACTTT CSAKTPGAANSPLHF
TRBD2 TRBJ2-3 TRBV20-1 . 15 TGCAGTGCTTCCGGACTAGCGGGGGGCACAGATACGCAGTATTTT CSASGLAGGTDTQYF
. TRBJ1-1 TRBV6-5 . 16 TGTGCCAGCAGTTATGGCGGAGGGGGAAAAGACACTGAAGCTTTCTTT CASSYGGGGKDTEAFF
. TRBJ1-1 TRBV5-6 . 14 TGTGCCAGCAGCTGGACTAGAGTTAACACTGAAGCTTTCTTT CASSWTRVNTEAFF
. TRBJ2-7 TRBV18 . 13 TGTGCCAGCTCACCACAGCCTTCCTACGAGCAGTACTTC CASSPQPSYEQYF
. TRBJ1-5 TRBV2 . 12 TGTGCCAGCAGCGTGGACCTAGAGCCCCAGCATTTT CASSVDLEPQHF
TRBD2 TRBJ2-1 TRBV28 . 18 TGTGCCAGCAGTCCCGGCGGCGGGGGGAGGGGCTCCTACAATGAGCAGTTCTTC CASSPGGGGRGSYNEQFF
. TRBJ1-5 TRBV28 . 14 TGTGCCAGCAGTCGACTTGGGGCAAATCAGCCCCAGCATTTT CASSRLGANQPQHF
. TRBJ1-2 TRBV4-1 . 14 TGCGCCAGCAGCCCCGACGGGGGGCTCTATGGCTACACCTTC CASSPDGGLYGYTF
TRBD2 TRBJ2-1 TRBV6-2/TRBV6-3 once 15 TGTGCCAGCAGTTACTCGGAACTAGCGGGGAATGAGCAGTTCTTC CASSYSELAGNEQFF
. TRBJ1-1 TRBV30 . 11 TGTGCCTGGAGAAGTCGTACTGAAGCTTTCTTT CAWRSRTEAFF
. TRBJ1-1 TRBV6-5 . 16 TGTGCCAGCAGTTACTCGACGCGGGACCTCAACACTGAAGCTTTCTTT CASSYSTRDLNTEAFF
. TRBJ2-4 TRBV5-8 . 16 TGTGCCAGCAGCTTGGGCAGCCTTTTAGCCAAAAACATTCAGTACTTC CASSLGSLLAKNIQYF
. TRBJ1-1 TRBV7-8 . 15 TGTGCCAGCAGCTCGGGGGGAGGGGCGAACACTGAAGCTTTCTTT CASSSGGGANTEAFF
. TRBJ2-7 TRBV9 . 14 TGTGCCAGCAGCCCGAATAGCGGATCCTACGAGCAGTACTTC CASSPNSGSYEQYF
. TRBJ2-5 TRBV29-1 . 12 TGCAGCGTCATGGACTACCAAGAGACCCAGTACTTC CSVMDYQETQYF